The 21 T cell receptor beta chains presented below share a single source sample, sequenced in a study of identical twins. MiXCR, run by TCRdb on the 5' RACE reads, gives a single entry per CDR3 protein. The sample includes approximately 240,000 distinct CDR3 sequences, around 15% of them seen just once. Sequenced sample: memory (CD45RO+) T cells sorted from blood. The receptor set was obtained from a woman aged 18-29 years in good health.

In this sample, this clonotype turned up a few times. This chain uses TRBV29-1 with TRBJ2-6; D is undetermined. The CDR3 covers 16 residues. Trimming cost V 5 bases and J 0 bases, with 14 bases left between them. The germline V gene has CDR1 SQVTM and CDR2 ANQGSEA. DNA of the CDR3: TGCAGCGTTTCTAATTCGGGTAGCTCTGGGGCCAACGTCCTGACTTTC. Translation: CSVSNSGSSGANVLTF.

In its sample, this clonotype was seen a few times. Here the CDR3 DNA reads TGTGCCAGCAGCTCGGGACTAGCGGGATATGAGCAGTTCTTC. This translates into CASSSGLAGYEQFF. The chain carries TRBV7-2 and TRBJ2-1; 13 bases match TRBD2. CDR3 size: 14 residues. Germline-derived CDR1 and CDR2 are SGHTA and FQGNSA. The ends lost 4 bases at V and 8 bases at J; junction bases unmatched: 2. Variable domain in full (rest from reference TRBV7-2 and TRBJ2-1): GAGVSQSPSNKVTEKGKDVELRCDPISGHTALYWYRQSLGQGLEFLIYFQGNSAPDKSGLPSDRFSAERTGGSVSTLTIQRTQQEDSAVYLCASSSGLAGYEQFFGPGTRLTVL.

This clonotype was counted between two and nine times. The chain links TRBV15 to TRBJ1-3; D is unclear. The ends were cut back, 1 base at V and 4 bases at J, with 8 bases in the middle. The CDR3 extends over 14 amino acids. The germline V gene has CDR1 LNHNV and CDR2 YYDKDF (reference sequence). The CDR3 DNA reads as TGTGCCACCAGCAGAGCCGACCTCGGAAACACCATATATTTT. This sequence encodes CATSRADLGNTIYF.

This clonotype appeared many times. The rearrangement links TRBV4-3 to TRBJ2-7, with 11 positions matching TRBD2. Per the germline V gene, CDR1 is LGHNA and CDR2 is YSLEER. The CDR3 has 15 amino acids. J was trimmed by 5 bases and V by 0 bases; bases with no gene match: 3. This CDR3 reads CASSQDRSGRDEQYF. As DNA, the CDR3 is TGCGCCAGCAGCCAAGACCGTAGCGGGAGGGACGAGCAGTACTTC.

This clonotype was counted a few times. This sequence joins TRBV5-6 and TRBJ1-2, with D unclear. The V end was cut by 4 bases, the J end by 2 bases, with 9 bases between. Germline V CDR1 and CDR2: SGHDT, YYEEEE. The CDR3 runs 13 residues. The CDR3 sequence: CASSLTVNYGYTF. The CDR3 coding sequence is TGTGCCAGCAGCCTTACAGTGAACTATGGCTACACCTTC.

The rearrangement joins TRBV5-1 to TRBJ2-5; D ambiguous. V lost 1 base to trimming and J lost 4 bases, with 8 bases between them. Germline values: CDR1 SGHRS, CDR2 YFSETQ. CDR3 length: 13 amino acids. Here the CDR3 reads CASSLLEIETQYF. In nucleotides, the CDR3 is TGCGCCAGCAGCTTGCTAGAGATAGAGACCCAGTACTTC.

This clonotype turned up a few times. The chain carries TRBV12-3 or TRBV12-4 and TRBJ1-1; maybe TRBD1 (6 bases). CDR3 size: 14 residues. Trimming shortened V by 6 bases and J by 3 bases, and 14 bases separated the two germline ends. CDR3 protein: CASSPGGGDTEAFF. The CDR3 DNA sequence: TGTGCCAGCAGCCCTGGAGGGGGGGACACTGAAGCTTTCTTT.

This clonotype has ten or more counts. The gene calls are TRBV10-3 and TRBJ2-1; unclear D gene. The CDR3 loop spans 15 amino acids. V lost 3 bases and J 4 bases, leaving 13 bases between the germline ends. CDR1 is ENHRY and CDR2 is SYGVKD in the germline V gene. The CDR3 region is CAISDQIGMYNEQFF. The CDR3 DNA sequence: TGTGCCATCAGTGATCAAATAGGGATGTACAATGAGCAGTTCTTC.

This clonotype turned up a few times. The chain employs TRBV5-1 and TRBJ2-5, with 9 bases aligning to TRBD2. Germline CDR1 reads SGHRS; CDR2 reads YFSETQ. The V gene end was trimmed by 3 bases and the J gene end by 5 bases; junction bases not matched to a gene: 5. CDR3 size: 14 residues. DNA for the CDR3: TGCGCCAGCAGCTCCGGGACTAGCTTGGAGACCCAGTACTTC. Translated, it gives CASSSGTSLETQYF. Full variable domain (missing parts from reference TRBV5-1 and TRBJ2-5): KAGVTQTPRYLIKTRGQQVTLSCSPISGHRSVSWYQQTPGQGLQFLFEYFSETQRNKGNFPGRFSGRQFSNSRSEMNVSTLELGDSALYLCASSSGTSLETQYFGPGTRLLVL.

This sequence joins TRBV6-2 or TRBV6-3 and TRBJ2-4; D gene uncertain. This CDR3 is built from 13 residues. Germline assignment: CDR1 MNHEY and CDR2 SVGEGT. V was trimmed by 5 bases and J by 1 base, leaving 6 bases between them. The CDR3 nucleotides are TGTGCCAGCAGTGGGTCGGCCAAAAACATTCAGTACTTC. It specifies CASSGSAKNIQYF.

This clonotype was observed at least ten times. This chain links TRBV12-3 or TRBV12-4 with TRBJ1-1, with D uncertain. Trimming pared 1 base from V and 8 bases from J, leaving 5 bases between. This CDR3 is built from 11 residues. Written as DNA, the CDR3 is TGTGCCAGCAGTTTAGGGCGAGAAGCTTTCTTT. Protein: CASSLGREAFF.

At least ten counts were recorded for this clonotype. V gene TRBV10-3 combines with J gene TRBJ1-1; a weak D match, TRBD1 (5 bases). Per the germline V gene, CDR1 is ENHRY and CDR2 is SYGVKD. The length of the CDR3 is 13 residues. Trimming pared 6 bases from V and 1 base from J, leaving 9 bases between. CDR3 protein: CAIRSTGNTEAFF. The CDR3 DNA follows: TGTGCCATCAGATCTACAGGGAACACTGAAGCTTTCTTT.

The chain recombines TRBV4-1 with TRBJ2-5; D possibly corresponds to TRBD2 (5 bases). Trimming removed 4 bases from V and 2 bases from J, with 11 bases in between. Looked up from germline, CDR1 is MGHRA and CDR2 is YSYEKL. This CDR3 contains 14 residues. CDR3 coding DNA: TGCGCCAGCAGCCCCCAGCGGTTTCAAGAGACCCAGTACTTC. Translating it yields CASSPQRFQETQYF.

This clonotype was observed a few times. The V and J genes are TRBV3-1 and TRBJ2-1; D gene uncertain. The CDR3 covers 15 residues. Germline assignment: CDR1 LGHDT and CDR2 YNNKEL (reference sequence). V was shortened by 4 bases and J by 7 bases, with 17 bases between the two germline ends. The CDR3 region has the DNA TGTGCCAGCAGCCGGGTCGGCCTGAGGAAGAATGAGCAGTTCTTC. As protein: CASSRVGLRKNEQFF.

This CDR3 is CAWVPPDPSSYEQYF. As DNA, the CDR3 is TGTGCCTGGGTCCCTCCCGACCCGAGCTCCTACGAGCAGTACTTC. This rearrangement joins TRBV30 to TRBJ2-7; no reliable D call. CDR3 length: 15 residues. Germline CDR1 GTSNPN, CDR2 SVGIG (reference sequence). V was trimmed by 5 bases and J by 0 bases, leaving 17 bases between them.

CDR3 coding DNA: TGTGCCAGCAGCACACGAGCGGGAGGATTCAATGAGCAGTTCTTC. Translation gives CASSTRAGGFNEQFF. This chain links TRBV11-3 with TRBJ2-1; 9 bases line up with TRBD2. The CDR3 is 15 residues long. Trimming took 5 bases from V and 6 from J; bases not matched to a gene: 8. Germline values: CDR1 SGHNT, CDR2 YENEEA.

The rearrangement joins TRBV20-1 to TRBJ1-1, with 7 bases aligning to TRBD1. The CDR3 length is 13 residues. V shed 5 bases and J 1 base; nucleotides not matched to a gene: 4. Germline assignment: CDR1 DFQATT and CDR2 SNEGSKA (reference sequence). CDR3 protein: CSAYRDRNTEAFF. CDR3 in DNA: TGCAGTGCTTACCGGGACAGGAACACTGAAGCTTTCTTT.

The table lists this clonotype with a few counts. The V and J genes are TRBV28 and TRBJ2-7; 7 bases align to TRBD1. The germline V gene has CDR1 MDHEN and CDR2 SYDVKM. The V and J ends lost 6 bases and 3 bases, in that order; junction bases with no gene match: 11. The CDR3 spans 15 residues. The CDR3 region is CASSPYPGQSYEQYF. DNA of the CDR3: TGTGCCAGCAGCCCTTATCCGGGACAGAGCTACGAGCAGTACTTC.

This clonotype came up a few times. The gene calls are TRBV5-1 and TRBJ2-7; D possibly corresponds to TRBD2 (5 bases). Trimming stripped 4 bases from V and 7 bases from J, with 18 bases between. This CDR3 has 14 amino acids. Germline V gene data show CDR1 as SGHRS and CDR2 as YFSETQ. The CDR3 spells CASSPGGSPGEQYF. The CDR3 nucleotides read TGCGCCAGCAGCCCCGGAGGTAGCCCGGGGGAGCAGTACTTC. The full variable domain, in which reference TRBV5-1 and TRBJ2-7 provide the parts outside the CDR3, is KAGVTQTPRYLIKTRGQQVTLSCSPISGHRSVSWYQQTPGQGLQFLFEYFSETQRNKGNFPGRFSGRQFSNSRSEMNVSTLELGDSALYLCASSPGGSPGEQYFGPGTRLTVT.

This clonotype was counted only a few times. The rearrangement links TRBV6-1 to TRBJ1-1; 8 nucleotides agree with TRBD1. Unmatched junction bases numbered 15, after V lost 6 bases and J lost 6 bases. Germline CDR1 and CDR2: MNHNS and SASEGT. This CDR3 has 16 amino acids. DNA of the CDR3: TGTGCCAGCAGAAACCGACAGGGGTCGGGGAGCGCTGAAGCTTTCTTT. Translating gives CASRNRQGSGSAEAFF.

This chain joins TRBV3-1 and TRBJ2-3; perhaps TRBD2 as D (5 bases). There are 14 residues in the CDR3. Trimming shortened V by 6 bases and J by 3 bases, and 13 bases separated the two germline ends. Germline V lookup: CDR1 LGHDT, CDR2 YNNKEL (reference sequence). For the CDR3, the DNA is TGTGCCAGCAGTCAAAGAGGCGGGACAGATACGCAGTATTTT. Amino acid sequence: CASSQRGGTDTQYF.